This passage covers 23 T cell receptor beta chains from one sample sequenced in a study of T cell responses to AZD1222 COVID-19 vaccine. Only in-frame clones appear in the TCRdb table, and some are missing; sequencing was by immunoSEQ multiplex PCR. The sample has about 100,000 clones, 80% to 90% seen once. The sample was peripheral blood, taken 28 days after the second AZD1222 dose. The receptors were sampled from an adult who received the AZD1222 COVID-19 vaccine.

The chain recombines TRBV7-3 with TRBJ2-6; D ambiguous. Germline values: CDR1 SGHTA, CDR2 FQGTGA. The CDR3 runs to 15 residues. V was trimmed by 5 bases and J by 3 bases, leaving 11 bases between them. The CDR3 sequence: CASSPRGHGANVLTF. As DNA, the CDR3 is TGTGCCAGCAGCCCCCGAGGTCATGGGGCCAACGTCCTGACTTTC.

V usage is TRBV3-1 (or the pseudogene TRBV3-2) and J usage is TRBJ1-6; no reliable D call. Germline lookup yields CDR1 LGHDT and CDR2 YNNKEL (reference sequence). CDR3 length: 14 amino acids. V was shortened by 0 bases and J by 8 bases, with 8 bases between the two germline ends. CDR3 sequence reads: CASSQESGHSPLHF. CDR3 DNA: TGTGCCAGCAGCCAAGAAAGCGGGCATTCACCCCTCCACTTT.

The chain has TRBV5-1 and TRBJ2-5; 10 bases match TRBD1. The germline CDR1 and CDR2 sequences are SGHRS and YFSETQ. V shed 0 bases, J shed 4 bases, and the junction held 3 bases outside the gene matches. This CDR3 spans 15 amino acids. The CDR3 spells CASSLGTGGVETQYF. In DNA, the CDR3 is TGCGCCAGCAGCTTGGGGACAGGGGGAGTAGAGACCCAGTACTTC. The full variable domain, in which reference TRBV5-1 and TRBJ2-5 provide the parts outside the CDR3, is KAGVTQTPRYLIKTRGQQVTLSCSPISGHRSVSWYQQTPGQGLQFLFEYFSETQRNKGNFPGRFSGRQFSNSRSEMNVSTLELGDSALYLCASSLGTGGVETQYFGPGTRLLVL.

This sequence joins TRBV27 and TRBJ2-3; D uncertain. This CDR3 has 13 residues. V was trimmed by 3 bases and J by 2 bases, leaving 6 bases between them. CDR1 is MNHEY and CDR2 is SMNVEV in the germline V gene (reference sequence). CDR3 DNA: TGTGCCAGCAGTTTTGCTTCCACAGATACGCAGTATTTT. This encodes CASSFASTDTQYF.

The count of this clone is one. The chain recombines TRBV28 with TRBJ1-1; 9 nucleotides agree with TRBD1. The CDR3 runs to 15 residues. With V trimmed by 4 bases and J by 0 bases, 3 bases remained unmatched. CDR1 and CDR2 (germline): MDHEN, SYDVKM. The CDR3 region is CASSWTGVMNTEAFF. For the CDR3, the DNA is TGTGCCAGCAGTTGGACAGGGGTCATGAACACTGAAGCTTTCTTT.

Here the CDR3 reads CASSSGLEGLDTQYF. CDR3 sequence (DNA): TGCGCCAGCAGTTCGGGACTAGAGGGTTTAGATACGCAGTATTTT. The chain carries TRBV5-1 and TRBJ2-3, with 8 bases fitting TRBD2. The germline CDR1 and CDR2 sequences are SGHRS and YFSETQ. V lost 5 bases and J lost 5; bases outside the gene matches: 10. The CDR3 is made up of 15 amino acids. Drawing the rest from reference TRBV5-1 and TRBJ2-3, the complete variable domain is KAGVTQTPRYLIKTRGQQVTLSCSPISGHRSVSWYQQTPGQGLQFLFEYFSETQRNKGNFPGRFSGRQFSNSRSEMNVSTLELGDSALYLCASSSGLEGLDTQYFGPGTRLTVL.

The rearrangement joins TRBV5-1 to TRBJ1-4; 11 bases map to TRBD1. Germline V gene sequence: CDR1 SGHRS, CDR2 YFSETQ. With 4 bases clipped from V and 7 bases from J, the junction kept 9 bases outside the gene matches. The CDR3 has 16 residues. The CDR3 sequence is CASSPHGQGASEKLFF. The CDR3 coding sequence is TGCGCCAGCAGCCCGCATGGACAGGGGGCTAGTGAAAAACTGTTTTTT.

The rearrangement joins TRBV27 to TRBJ2-1, with TRBD2 as a possible D gene (5 bases). V was trimmed by 5 bases and J by 8 bases, leaving 13 bases between them. Germline CDR1 is MNHEY and CDR2 is SMNVEV (reference sequence). This CDR3 is built from 13 residues. As DNA, the CDR3 is TGTGCCAGCAGTACCGGGGAAAAGGATGAGCAGTTCTTC. Protein: CASSTGEKDEQFF.

This chain joins TRBV6-5 and TRBJ1-6; no clear D. The germline V gene has CDR1 MNHEY and CDR2 SVGAGI. This CDR3 contains 14 residues. Trimming took off 6 bases at V and 5 bases at J, with 11 bases between the two ends. The CDR3 DNA is TGTGCCAGCAGAGGTACGGGAAATAATTCACCCCTCCACTTT. Protein: CASRGTGNNSPLHF.

The chain carries TRBV28 and TRBJ2-7, with no clear D. V was clipped by 3 bases and J by 2 bases, with 11 bases between them. The CDR3 has 14 residues. The germline V gene has CDR1 MDHEN and CDR2 SYDVKM. The DNA for the CDR3 is TGTGCCAGCAGTTTTCTACGGCCCCCCTACGAGCAGTACTTC. It specifies CASSFLRPPYEQYF.

V gene TRBV19 combines with J gene TRBJ2-3; D is undetermined. The germline V gene has CDR1 LNHDA and CDR2 SQIVND (reference sequence). The V and J ends lost 7 bases and 3 bases respectively, with 17 bases between them. This CDR3 comprises 15 residues. The CDR3 protein is CASTQGRVRTDTQYF. Written as DNA, the CDR3 is TGTGCCAGTACTCAAGGTAGAGTAAGGACAGATACGCAGTATTTT.

The rearrangement uses TRBV30 and TRBJ1-2; 7 positions match TRBD1. V shed 4 bases, J shed 8 bases, and the junction held 4 bases outside the gene matches. Germline loops: CDR1 GTSNPN, CDR2 SVGIG (reference sequence). This CDR3 is built from 11 residues. The CDR3 region is CAWKQGNGYTF. The DNA for the CDR3 is TGTGCCTGGAAACAGGGGAACGGCTACACCTTC.

The chain couples TRBV19 to TRBJ1-5, with D tentatively TRBD1 (5 bases). The CDR3 runs 14 residues. Trimming pared 1 base from V and 7 bases from J, leaving 11 bases between. Germline-derived CDR1 and CDR2 are LNHDA and SQIVND (reference sequence). Written as DNA, the CDR3 is TGTGCCAGTAGTATAGTCGGGGCTGGCCAGCCCCAGCATTTT. Its protein product is CASSIVGAGQPQHF.

The gene calls are TRBV3-1 (or the pseudogene TRBV3-2) and TRBJ2-1, with D perhaps matching TRBD2 (6 bases). V was shortened by 8 bases and J by 14 bases, with 13 bases between the two germline ends. The length of the CDR3 is 10 residues. Germline V gene data show CDR1 as LGHDT and CDR2 as YNNKEL (reference sequence). The CDR3 DNA reads TGTGCCAGCGGGATGACTAGGAAGTTCTTC. Translating it yields CASGMTRKFF.

The chain links TRBV4-3 to TRBJ1-4; D uncertain. The CDR3 contains 13 residues. V lost 1 base and J 10 bases, leaving 10 bases between the germline ends. Germline V gene sequence: CDR1 LGHNA, CDR2 YSLEER. This CDR3 is CASSQGGGRKLFF. DNA for the CDR3: TGCGCCAGCAGCCAAGGGGGAGGCAGAAAACTGTTTTTT.

The V gene is TRBV7-9, the J gene TRBJ2-7; TRBD2 aligns across 8 bases. Losses at the gene ends were 4 bases for V and 5 bases for J; bases not matched to a gene: 4. This CDR3 is built from 13 residues. Germline CDR1 reads SEHNR; CDR2 reads FQNEAQ (reference sequence). CDR3 sequence: CASSSPGGDEQYF. Here the CDR3 DNA reads TGTGCCAGCAGCTCCCCGGGGGGGGACGAGCAGTACTTC.

This rearrangement joins TRBV27 to TRBJ1-2; 8 bases agree with TRBD1. Germline CDR1 reads MNHEY; CDR2 reads SMNVEV (reference sequence). Trimming took 5 bases from V and 6 from J; bases not matched to a gene: 8. The CDR3 runs to 14 residues. CDR3 loop: CASSLLQGGHGYTF. As DNA, the CDR3 is TGTGCCAGCAGTCTATTACAGGGGGGGCATGGCTACACCTTC.

The sample holds a few counts of this clone. J is TRBJ1-1 and V is TRBV29-1; TRBD1 aligns across 8 bases. The CDR3 runs to 11 residues. Germline CDR1 reads SQVTM; CDR2 reads ANQGSEA. Trimming cost V 7 bases and J 5 bases; bases outside gene matches: 3. The CDR3: CSGNRGTEAFF. The CDR3 DNA sequence: TGCAGCGGAAACAGGGGGACTGAAGCTTTCTTT.

CDR3 nucleotide sequence: TGTGCCAGCAGCTTAATCCGGGACTCCCCGGGGTACGAGCAGTACTTC. It is translated as CASSLIRDSPGYEQYF. The chain combines TRBV7-3 with TRBJ2-7; tentative D call: TRBD2 (6 bases). This CDR3 is 16 amino acids long. V was shortened by 1 base and J by 4 bases, with 17 bases between the two germline ends. Germline-derived CDR1 and CDR2 are SGHTA and FQGTGA.

The chain has TRBV6-2 or TRBV6-3 and TRBJ2-1, with D tentatively TRBD1 or TRBD2 (5 bases each). This CDR3 comprises 14 residues. CDR1 is MNHEY and CDR2 is SVGEGT in the germline V gene. V lost 0 bases and J 7 bases, leaving 10 bases between the germline ends. DNA for the CDR3: TGTGCCAGCAGTTACTCGGGGGTGATAAATGAGCAGTTCTTC. It specifies CASSYSGVINEQFF.

CDR3: CASSLLPTGELFF. The CDR3 coding sequence is TGCGCCAGCAGCTTGTTACCCACCGGGGAGCTGTTTTTT. The J gene is TRBJ2-2, the V gene TRBV5-1; D not resolved. The germline gives CDR1 SGHRS, CDR2 YFSETQ. Deletions cut 1 base from V and 4 bases from J, with 5 bases between. The CDR3 extends over 13 amino acids.

V usage is TRBV9 and J usage is TRBJ2-3; D is uncertain. The CDR3 is 15 amino acids. Between the trimmed V and J ends, which lost 0 bases and 0 bases, there was a span of 8 bases. Germline loops: CDR1 SGDLS, CDR2 YYNGEE. The CDR3 spells CASSVVGVSTDTQYF. The CDR3 nucleotides read TGTGCCAGCAGCGTAGTTGGGGTAAGCACAGATACGCAGTATTTT.

The chain carries TRBV18 and TRBJ2-1, with 12 bases lining up with TRBD1. Trimming removed 3 bases from V and 9 bases from J; junction bases left unmatched: 3. The CDR3 length is 14 residues. The germline gives CDR1 KGHSH, CDR2 LQKENI. The DNA of the CDR3 is TGTGCCAGCTCACCGGGACAGGGGGCAGTTGAGCAGTTCTTC. Residues: CASSPGQGAVEQFF.